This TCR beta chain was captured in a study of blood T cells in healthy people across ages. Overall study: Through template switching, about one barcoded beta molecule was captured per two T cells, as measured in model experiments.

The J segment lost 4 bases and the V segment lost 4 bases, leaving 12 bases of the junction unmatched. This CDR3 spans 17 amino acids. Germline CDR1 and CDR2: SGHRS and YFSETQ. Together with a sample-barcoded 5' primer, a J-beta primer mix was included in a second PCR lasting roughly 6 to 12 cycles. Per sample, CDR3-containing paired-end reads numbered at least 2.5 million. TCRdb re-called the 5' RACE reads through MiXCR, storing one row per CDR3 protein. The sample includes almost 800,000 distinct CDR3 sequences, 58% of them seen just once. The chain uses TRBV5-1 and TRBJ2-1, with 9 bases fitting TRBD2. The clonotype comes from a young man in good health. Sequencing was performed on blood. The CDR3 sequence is CASSPDSSSGTYNEQFF. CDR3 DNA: TGCGCCAGCAGCCCTGATTCGTCTAGCGGGACATACAATGAGCAGTTCTTC. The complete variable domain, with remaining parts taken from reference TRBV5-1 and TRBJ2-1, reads KAGVTQTPRYLIKTRGQQVTLSCSPISGHRSVSWYQQTPGQGLQFLFEYFSETQRNKGNFPGRFSGRQFSNSRSEMNVSTLELGDSALYLCASSPDSSSGTYNEQFFGPGTRLTVL.